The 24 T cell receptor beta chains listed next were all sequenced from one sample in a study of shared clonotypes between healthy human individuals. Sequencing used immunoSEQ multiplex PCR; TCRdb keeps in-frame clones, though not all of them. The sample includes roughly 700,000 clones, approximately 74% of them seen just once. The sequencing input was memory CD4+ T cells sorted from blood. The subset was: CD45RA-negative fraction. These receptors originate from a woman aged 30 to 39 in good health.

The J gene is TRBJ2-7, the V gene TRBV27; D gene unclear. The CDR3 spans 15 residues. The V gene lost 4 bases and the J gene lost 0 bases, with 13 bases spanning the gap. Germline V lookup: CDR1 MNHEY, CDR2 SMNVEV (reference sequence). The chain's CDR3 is CASSSPWSSSYEQYF. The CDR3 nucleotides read TGTGCCAGCAGTTCCCCGTGGAGTTCCTCCTACGAGCAGTACTTC.

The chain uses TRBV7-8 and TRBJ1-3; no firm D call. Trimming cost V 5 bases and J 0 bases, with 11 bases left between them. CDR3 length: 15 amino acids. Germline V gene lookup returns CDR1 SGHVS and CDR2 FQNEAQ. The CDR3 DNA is TGTGCCAGCAGCCAAGATGGGGTCTCTGGAAACACCATATATTTT. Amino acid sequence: CASSQDGVSGNTIYF. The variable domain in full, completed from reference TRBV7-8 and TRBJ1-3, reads GAGVSQSPRYKVAKRGQDVALRCDPISGHVSLFWYQQALGQGPEFLTYFQNEAQLDKSGLPSDRFFAERPEGSVSTLKIQRTQQEDSAVYLCASSQDGVSGNTIYFGEGSWLTVV.

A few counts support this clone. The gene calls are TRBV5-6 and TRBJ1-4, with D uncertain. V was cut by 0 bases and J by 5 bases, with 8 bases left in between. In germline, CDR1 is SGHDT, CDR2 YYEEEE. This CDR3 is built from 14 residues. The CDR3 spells CASSLGRQNEKLFF. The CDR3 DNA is TGTGCCAGCAGCTTGGGCAGGCAGAATGAAAAACTGTTTTTT.

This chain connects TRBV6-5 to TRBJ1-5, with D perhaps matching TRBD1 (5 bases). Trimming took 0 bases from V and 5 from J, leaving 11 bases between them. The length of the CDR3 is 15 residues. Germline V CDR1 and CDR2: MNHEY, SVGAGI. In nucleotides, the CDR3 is TGTGCCAGCAGTTACTCGAGGGGCGGCGATCAGCCCCAGCATTTT. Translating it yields CASSYSRGGDQPQHF.

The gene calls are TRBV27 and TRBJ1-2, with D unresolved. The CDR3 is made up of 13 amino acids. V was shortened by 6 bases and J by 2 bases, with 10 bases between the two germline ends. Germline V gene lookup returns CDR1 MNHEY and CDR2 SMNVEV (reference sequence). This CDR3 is CASRRTDNYGYTF. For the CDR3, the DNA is TGTGCCAGCAGACGGACGGACAACTATGGCTACACCTTC.

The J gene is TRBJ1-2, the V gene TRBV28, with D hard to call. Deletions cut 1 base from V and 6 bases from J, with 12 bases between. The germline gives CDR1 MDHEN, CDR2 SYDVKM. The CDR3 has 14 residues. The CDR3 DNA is TGTGCCAGCAGTTTATATGTACAACGGAATGGCTACACCTTC. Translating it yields CASSLYVQRNGYTF.

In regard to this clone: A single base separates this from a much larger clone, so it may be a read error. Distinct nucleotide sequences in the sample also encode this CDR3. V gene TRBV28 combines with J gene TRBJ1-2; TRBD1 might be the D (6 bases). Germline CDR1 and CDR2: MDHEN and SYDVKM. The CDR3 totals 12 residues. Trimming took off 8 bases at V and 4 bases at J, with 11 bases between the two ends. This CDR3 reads CASRDTSYGYTF. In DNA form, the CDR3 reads TGTGCCAGCCGGGACACCTCCTATGGCTACACCTTC.

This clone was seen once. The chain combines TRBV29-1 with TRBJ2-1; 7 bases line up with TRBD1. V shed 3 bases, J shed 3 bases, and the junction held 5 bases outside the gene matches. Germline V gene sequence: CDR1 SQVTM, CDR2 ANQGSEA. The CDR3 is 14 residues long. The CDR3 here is CSVDVNRGYNEQFF. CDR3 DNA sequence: TGCAGCGTTGATGTTAACAGGGGCTACAATGAGCAGTTCTTC.

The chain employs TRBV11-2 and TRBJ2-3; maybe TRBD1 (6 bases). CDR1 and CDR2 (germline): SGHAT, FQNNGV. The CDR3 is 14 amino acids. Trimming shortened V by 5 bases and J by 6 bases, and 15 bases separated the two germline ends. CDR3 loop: CASSGLQGVDTQYF. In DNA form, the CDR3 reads TGTGCCAGCAGCGGATTACAGGGAGTGGATACGCAGTATTTT.

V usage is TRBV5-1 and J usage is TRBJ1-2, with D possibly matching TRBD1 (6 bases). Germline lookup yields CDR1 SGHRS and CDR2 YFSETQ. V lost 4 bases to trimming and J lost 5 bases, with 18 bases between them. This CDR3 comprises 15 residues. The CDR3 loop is CASSTRPGQHYGYTF. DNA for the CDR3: TGCGCCAGCAGCACCAGGCCGGGACAACATTATGGCTACACCTTC.

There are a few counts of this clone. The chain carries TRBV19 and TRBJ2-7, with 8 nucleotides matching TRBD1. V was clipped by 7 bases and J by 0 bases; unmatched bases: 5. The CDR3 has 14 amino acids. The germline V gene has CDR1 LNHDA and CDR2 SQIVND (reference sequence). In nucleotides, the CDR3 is TGTGCCAGTACTCCAGGGGGCTACTCCTACGAGCAGTACTTC. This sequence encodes CASTPGGYSYEQYF.

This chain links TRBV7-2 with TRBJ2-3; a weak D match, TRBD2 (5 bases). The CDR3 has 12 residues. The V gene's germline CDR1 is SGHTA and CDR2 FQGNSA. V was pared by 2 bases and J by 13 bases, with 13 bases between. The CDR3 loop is CASSLSVSVKYF. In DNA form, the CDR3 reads TGTGCCAGCAGCTTATCCGTTAGCGTGAAGTATTTT.

The CDR3 loop is CASSEIGGSSYNEQFF. DNA of the CDR3: TGTGCCAGCAGTGAAATCGGGGGGAGCTCCTACAATGAGCAGTTCTTC. V and J are TRBV6-1 and TRBJ2-1; TRBD2 matches at 7 bases. Germline-derived CDR1 and CDR2 are MNHNS and SASEGT. The CDR3 has 16 residues. Germline trimming cut 2 bases from V and 0 bases from J; bases unmatched to any gene: 4.

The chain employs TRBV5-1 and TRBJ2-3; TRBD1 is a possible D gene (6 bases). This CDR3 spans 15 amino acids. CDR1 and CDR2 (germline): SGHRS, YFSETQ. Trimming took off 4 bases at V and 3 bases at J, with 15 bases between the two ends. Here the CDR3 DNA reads TGCGCCAGCAGCGCTGGGGGCCAGGGGACAGATACGCAGTATTTT. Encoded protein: CASSAGGQGTDTQYF.

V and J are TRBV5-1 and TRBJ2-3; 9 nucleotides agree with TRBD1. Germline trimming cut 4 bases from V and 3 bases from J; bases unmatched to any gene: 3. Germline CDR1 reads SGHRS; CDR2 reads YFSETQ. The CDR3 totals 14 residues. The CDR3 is CASSHRGQTDTQYF. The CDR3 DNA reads TGCGCCAGCAGCCACAGGGGGCAGACAGATACGCAGTATTTT.

The CDR3 coding sequence is TGTGCCAGCAACCGACTAGCGGGAAAAGAGACCCAGTACTTC. It specifies CASNRLAGKETQYF. V gene TRBV2 combines with J gene TRBJ2-5; TRBD2 agrees at 11 bases. Per germline, CDR1 SNHLY and CDR2 FYNNEI. V was clipped by 7 bases and J by 3 bases; unmatched bases: 4. This CDR3 is built from 14 residues.

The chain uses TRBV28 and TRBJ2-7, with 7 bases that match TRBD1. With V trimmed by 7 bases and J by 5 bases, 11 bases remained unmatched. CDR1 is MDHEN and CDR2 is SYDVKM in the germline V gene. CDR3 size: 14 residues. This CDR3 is CASKNSGGIDEQYF. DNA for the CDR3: TGTGCCAGCAAAAACTCAGGGGGTATCGACGAGCAGTACTTC.

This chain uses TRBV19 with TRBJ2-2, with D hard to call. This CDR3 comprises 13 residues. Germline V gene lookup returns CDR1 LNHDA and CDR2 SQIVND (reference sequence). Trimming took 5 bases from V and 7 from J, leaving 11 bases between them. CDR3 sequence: CASSSQLVGELFF. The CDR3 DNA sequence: TGTGCCAGTAGTTCCCAGTTGGTCGGGGAGCTGTTTTTT.

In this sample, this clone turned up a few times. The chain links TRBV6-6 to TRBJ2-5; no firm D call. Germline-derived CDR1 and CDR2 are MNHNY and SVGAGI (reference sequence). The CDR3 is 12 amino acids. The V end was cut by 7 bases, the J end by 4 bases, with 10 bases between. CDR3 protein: CASNRLGETQYF. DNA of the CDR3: TGTGCCAGCAACCGACTCGGAGAGACCCAGTACTTC.

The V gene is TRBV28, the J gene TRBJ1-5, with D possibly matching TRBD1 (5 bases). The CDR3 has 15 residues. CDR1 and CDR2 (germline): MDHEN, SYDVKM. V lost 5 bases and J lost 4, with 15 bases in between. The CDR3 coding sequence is TGTGCCAGCAGTACGACCGGGACGTATAATCAGCCCCAGCATTTT. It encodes CASSTTGTYNQPQHF.

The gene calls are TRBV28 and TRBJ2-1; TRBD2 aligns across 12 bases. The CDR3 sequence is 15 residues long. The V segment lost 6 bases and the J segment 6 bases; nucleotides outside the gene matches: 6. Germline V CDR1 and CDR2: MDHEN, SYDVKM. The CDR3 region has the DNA TGTGCCAGCAGGCAGACTAGCGGGAGACGCAATGAGCAGTTCTTC. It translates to CASRQTSGRRNEQFF.

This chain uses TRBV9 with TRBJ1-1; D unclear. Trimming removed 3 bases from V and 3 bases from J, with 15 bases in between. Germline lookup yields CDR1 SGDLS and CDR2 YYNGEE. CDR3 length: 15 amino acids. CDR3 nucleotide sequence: TGTGCCAGCAGCGCCGGCTTAGGAAGGGACACTGAAGCTTTCTTT. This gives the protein CASSAGLGRDTEAFF.

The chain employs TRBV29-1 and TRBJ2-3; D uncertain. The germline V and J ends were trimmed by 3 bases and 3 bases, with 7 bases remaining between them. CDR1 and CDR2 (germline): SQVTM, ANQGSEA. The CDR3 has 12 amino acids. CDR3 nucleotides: TGCAGCGTTGATTTTGGGACAGATACGCAGTATTTT. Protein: CSVDFGTDTQYF.

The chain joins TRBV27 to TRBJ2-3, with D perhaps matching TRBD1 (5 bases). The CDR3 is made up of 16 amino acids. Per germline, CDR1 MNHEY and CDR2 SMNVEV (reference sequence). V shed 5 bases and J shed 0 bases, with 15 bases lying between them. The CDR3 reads CASSTSGRISTDTQYF. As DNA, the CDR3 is TGTGCCAGCAGTACTTCAGGGCGTATTAGCACAGATACGCAGTATTTT.